These 21 T cell receptor beta chains share one sample of origin, sequenced in a study of cytomegalovirus exposure and HLA in healthy donors. Both 60 Vbeta primers and 13 Jbeta primers went into the PCR. This table comes from immunoSEQ multiplex PCR, and its TCRdb copy is limited to in-frame clones, with some not included. This sample has around 130,000 clones, with 80% to 90% found just once. The sequenced sample was PBMCs. The receptors stem from a middle-aged woman in good health and CMV-seropositive.

This chain links TRBV7-3 with TRBJ2-7, with 9 nucleotides matching TRBD2. Germline CDR1 SGHTA, CDR2 FQGTGA. J was trimmed by 2 bases and V by 4 bases; bases with no gene match: 3. CDR3 length equals 14 residues. The CDR3 loop reads CASSSRGGTYEQYF. The CDR3 DNA follows: TGTGCCAGCAGCTCGCGGGGGGGCACCTACGAGCAGTACTTC.

The chain carries TRBV9 and TRBJ2-2; D unclear. Germline V gene sequence: CDR1 SGDLS, CDR2 YYNGEE. The V end was cut by 3 bases, the J end by 6 bases, with 15 bases between. There are 15 residues in the CDR3. The CDR3 loop is CASSAPRWQSGELFF. The CDR3 DNA follows: TGTGCCAGCAGCGCCCCGCGGTGGCAGTCCGGGGAGCTGTTTTTT.

The chain combines TRBV5-1 with TRBJ2-1; 9 bases are a match to TRBD1. This CDR3 has 16 amino acids. The ends lost 5 bases at V and 6 bases at J; junction bases unmatched: 12. The V gene's germline CDR1 is SGHRS and CDR2 YFSETQ. For the CDR3, the DNA is TGCGCCAGCAGAGGTACGACAGGGGGTATCTCCAATGAGCAGTTCTTC. Translated: CASRGTTGGISNEQFF.

The chain carries TRBV5-4 and TRBJ2-3; 8 nucleotides match TRBD2. Trimming at V came to 3 bases and at J to 0 bases, leaving 3 bases not matched to a gene. Germline-derived CDR1 and CDR2 are SGHNT and YYREEE (reference sequence). CDR3 length: 15 residues. The CDR3 nucleotides read TGTGCCAGCAGCTATAGACTAGCGAGCACAGATACGCAGTATTTT. The encoded protein is CASSYRLASTDTQYF.

This chain joins TRBV23-1 and TRBJ1-5, with a tentative D call TRBD1 (5 bases). TRBV23-1 counts as an open reading frame of uncertain function. V lost 2 bases to trimming and J lost 2 bases, with 16 bases between them. This CDR3 comprises 17 residues. The CDR3 reads CASSQAQGGCGNQPQHF. The CDR3 region has the DNA TGCGCCAGCAGTCAAGCCCAGGGAGGTTGTGGCAATCAGCCCCAGCATTTT.

The chain couples TRBV9 to TRBJ2-7; TRBD1 is a possible D gene (7 bases). Germline loops: CDR1 SGDLS, CDR2 YYNGEE. This CDR3 contains 15 residues. V was trimmed by 3 bases and J by 2 bases, leaving 15 bases between them. Here the CDR3 reads CASSAGGGLAYEQYF. The CDR3 DNA reads TGTGCCAGCAGCGCCGGAGGGGGCTTAGCCTACGAGCAGTACTTC.

This clone was counted a single time. The chain employs TRBV14 and TRBJ1-1, with 12 bases identical to TRBD1. Trimming at V came to 2 bases and at J to 4 bases, leaving 5 bases not matched to a gene. The germline gives CDR1 SGHDN, CDR2 FVKESK. This CDR3 is built from 16 residues. Written as DNA, the CDR3 is TGTGCCAGCAGCCAATGGGGACAGGGGGCGGCCACTGAAGCTTTCTTT. This codes for CASSQWGQGAATEAFF.

This sequence joins TRBV25-1 and TRBJ2-5, with TRBD1 matching 9 bases. With 7 bases clipped from V and 2 bases from J, the junction kept 5 bases outside the gene matches. Germline CDR1 and CDR2: MGHDK and SYGVNS. The CDR3 consists of 14 residues. CDR3 sequence reads: CASTGTGRQETQYF. As DNA, the CDR3 is TGTGCCAGCACCGGGACAGGGAGACAAGAGACCCAGTACTTC.

The V call is TRBV9, the J call TRBJ1-1, with a possible D match to TRBD1 (5 bases). The CDR3 runs 14 residues. Per germline, CDR1 SGDLS and CDR2 YYNGEE. Deletions cut 4 bases from V and 1 base from J, with 11 bases between. CDR3 nucleotide sequence: TGTGCCAGCAGCACAGACAGACAGAACACTGAAGCTTTCTTT. As protein: CASSTDRQNTEAFF.

The chain uses TRBV28 and TRBJ1-2, with a possible D match to TRBD1 (5 bases). The V gene's germline CDR1 is MDHEN and CDR2 SYDVKM. The CDR3 covers 16 residues. Trimming shortened V by 2 bases and J by 4 bases, and 17 bases separated the two germline ends. This CDR3 reads CASSLGAGSSSYGYTF. CDR3 DNA: TGTGCCAGCAGTTTAGGGGCGGGGTCTTCAAGCTATGGCTACACCTTC.

This chain uses TRBV5-5 with TRBJ2-1, with a tentative D call TRBD1 (5 bases). Germline lookup yields CDR1 SGHKS and CDR2 YYEKEE (reference sequence). This CDR3 comprises 16 residues. V lost 0 bases, J lost 5 bases, and 15 bases lay in between. The CDR3 DNA reads as TGTGCCAGCAGCTTGGTTCCAGGGTCGGTGAACAATGAGCAGTTCTTC. This gives the protein CASSLVPGSVNNEQFF.

The rearrangement links TRBV6-1 to TRBJ2-5; 8 bases align to TRBD1. This CDR3 is built from 15 residues. Germline-derived CDR1 and CDR2 are MNHNS and SASEGT. J lost 11 bases, V lost 4 bases, and 15 bases had no gene match. CDR3 in amino acids: CASSATTGGYGTQYF. In nucleotides, the CDR3 is TGTGCCAGCAGTGCAACAACAGGGGGGTATGGGACTCAGTACTTC.

This clone was observed a few times. The chain uses TRBV19 and TRBJ2-1, with 9 bases identical to TRBD2. V gave up 3 bases and J gave up 5 bases; unmatched junction bases: 8. The CDR3 totals 16 residues. Germline V CDR1 and CDR2: LNHDA, SQIVND (reference sequence). The CDR3 here is CASSIGGGRAHNEQFF. The CDR3 coding sequence is TGTGCCAGTAGTATCGGAGGCGGGAGGGCCCACAATGAGCAGTTCTTC. Full variable domain (rest looked up from reference TRBV19 and TRBJ2-1): DGGITQSPKYLFRKEGQNVTLSCEQNLNHDAMYWYRQDPGQGLRLIYYSQIVNDFQKGDIAEGYSVSREKKESFPLTVTSAQKNPTAFYLCASSIGGGRAHNEQFFGPGTRLTVL.

The J gene is TRBJ1-2, the V gene TRBV15, with TRBD1 matching over 7 bases. The V gene end was trimmed by 0 bases and the J gene end by 6 bases; junction bases not matched to a gene: 34. Germline-derived CDR1 and CDR2 are LNHNV and YYDKDF (reference sequence). The CDR3 extends over 24 amino acids. CDR3 region: CATSRDRGTAAWTRSGSLRDGYTF. The CDR3 coding sequence is TGTGCCACCAGCAGAGATCGGGGGACAGCGGCCTGGACCCGTAGTGGATCCTTAAGGGATGGCTACACCTTC.

This clone was recorded a few times. The V and J genes are TRBV6-5 and TRBJ1-1, with 8 bases identical to TRBD1. V shed 8 bases and J 1 base; nucleotides not matched to a gene: 6. CDR1 is MNHEY and CDR2 is SVGAGI in the germline V gene. The CDR3 runs to 14 residues. CDR3 region: CASAVQGGNTEAFF. CDR3 nucleotides: TGTGCCAGCGCAGTACAGGGGGGGAACACTGAAGCTTTCTTT.

V gene TRBV28 combines with J gene TRBJ1-1; D remains unclear. The CDR3 length is 12 residues. Trimming took off 8 bases at V and 5 bases at J, with 12 bases between the two ends. The germline V gene encodes CDR1 MDHEN and CDR2 SYDVKM. The CDR3 bases are TGTGCCAGCTCTTTGTGGAGTACTGAAGCTTTCTTT. The encoded protein is CASSLWSTEAFF.

V is TRBV7-6 and J is TRBJ2-3; 8 bases line up with TRBD2. The germline gives CDR1 SGHVS, CDR2 FNYEAQ. The V segment lost 3 bases and the J segment 2 bases; nucleotides outside the gene matches: 4. CDR3 length: 15 residues. Here the CDR3 reads CASSLKRGITDTQYF. DNA of the CDR3: TGTGCCAGCAGCTTGAAGCGGGGGATCACAGATACGCAGTATTTT.

V gene TRBV4-2 combines with J gene TRBJ2-1, with D tentatively TRBD1 (5 bases). The V and J ends lost 0 bases and 0 bases respectively, with 9 bases between them. This CDR3 comprises 16 residues. CDR1 and CDR2 (germline): LGHNA, YNFKEQ. Written as DNA, the CDR3 is TGTGCCAGCAGCCAAGATCAAACAGGCTCCTACAATGAGCAGTTCTTC. Its translation: CASSQDQTGSYNEQFF.

The chain is built from TRBV27 and TRBJ2-1, with TRBD1 as a possible D gene (6 bases). The CDR3 is made up of 15 amino acids. Per the germline V gene, CDR1 is MNHEY and CDR2 is SMNVEV (reference sequence). Trimming took off 4 bases at V and 1 base at J, with 11 bases between the two ends. The CDR3 DNA reads TGTGCCAGCAGTTCCTCGGACAGTTCCTACAATGAGCAGTTCTTC. This codes for CASSSSDSSYNEQFF.

The chain combines TRBV6-1 with TRBJ2-5; 9 bases map to TRBD1. Germline CDR1 reads MNHNS; CDR2 reads SASEGT. V dropped 3 bases and J dropped 5; count of bases not matched to a gene: 10. The CDR3 is 16 amino acids. CDR3: CASSEHRGRARETQYF. The CDR3 coding sequence is TGTGCCAGCAGTGAGCACAGGGGGCGCGCCAGGGAGACCCAGTACTTC.

The CDR3 loop is CATGLAGEGGTDTQYF. CDR3 DNA sequence: TGTGCCACGGGACTAGCGGGAGAGGGTGGGACAGATACGCAGTATTTT. The chain has TRBV10-3 and TRBJ2-3; 14 nucleotides agree with TRBD2. The germline V gene has CDR1 ENHRY and CDR2 SYGVKD. The CDR3 runs to 16 residues. The trim removed 10 bases at V and 3 bases at J, leaving 9 bases unmatched.